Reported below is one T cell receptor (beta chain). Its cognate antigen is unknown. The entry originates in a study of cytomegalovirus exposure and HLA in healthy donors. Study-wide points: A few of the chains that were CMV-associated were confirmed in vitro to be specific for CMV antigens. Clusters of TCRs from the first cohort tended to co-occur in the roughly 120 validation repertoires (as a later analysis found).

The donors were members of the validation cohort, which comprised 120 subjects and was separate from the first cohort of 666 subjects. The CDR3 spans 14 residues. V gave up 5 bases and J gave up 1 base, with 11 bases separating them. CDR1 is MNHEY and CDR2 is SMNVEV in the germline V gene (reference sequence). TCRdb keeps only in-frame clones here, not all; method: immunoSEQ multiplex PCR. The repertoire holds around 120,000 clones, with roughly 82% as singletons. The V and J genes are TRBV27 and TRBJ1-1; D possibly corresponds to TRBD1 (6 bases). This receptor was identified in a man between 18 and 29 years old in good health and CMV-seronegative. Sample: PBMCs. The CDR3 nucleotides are TGTGCCAGCAGTACACAGGGTGGGAACACTGAAGCTTTCTTT. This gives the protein CASSTQGGNTEAFF.